A single TCR beta chain is shown here with its context. Germline V lookup: CDR1 ENHRY, CDR2 SYGVKD. The length of the CDR3 is 16 residues. Trimming cost V 2 bases and J 0 bases; bases outside gene matches: 7. Clones were read by immunoSEQ multiplex PCR, and TCRdb kept only the in-frame ones, dropping some. The sample lists about 78,000 clones, 60% to 80% occurring once. This sample is drawn from a study of blood T cell repertoires in COVID-19. This sequence originates from a human donor in a cohort sampled during active COVID-19. The sample consisted of peripheral blood. The chain recombines TRBV10-3 with TRBJ2-7; 7 positions match TRBD1. The CDR3 DNA reads TGTGCCATCAGTGAGGTCGACAGGGTGGGCTCCTACGAGCAGTACTTC. Protein: CAISEVDRVGSYEQYF.